The clone carrying this T cell receptor beta chain was seen repeatedly, ten times or more. MiXCR, applied by TCRdb to the 5' RACE reads, yields one record per CDR3 protein. The sample records roughly 620,000 distinct CDR3 sequences, about 20% being singletons. The source of the sample is a study of T-cell memory formation after mild COVID-19. The TCR was taken from an adult woman who had mild COVID-19 (a few samples of this study predate the infection). Cell type and time point are not known. Sequencing was done on a sample of PBMCs or a T cell subset sorted from them (not recorded which).

The CDR3 nucleotides read TGTGCCAGCAGTCCCCCTGCGGGAATACAAGAGACCCAGTACTTC. Protein product: CASSPPAGIQETQYF. The chain couples TRBV12-3 or TRBV12-4 to TRBJ2-5; D possibly corresponds to TRBD2 (6 bases). Trimming took off 5 bases at V and 2 bases at J, with 15 bases between the two ends. The length of the CDR3 is 15 residues.